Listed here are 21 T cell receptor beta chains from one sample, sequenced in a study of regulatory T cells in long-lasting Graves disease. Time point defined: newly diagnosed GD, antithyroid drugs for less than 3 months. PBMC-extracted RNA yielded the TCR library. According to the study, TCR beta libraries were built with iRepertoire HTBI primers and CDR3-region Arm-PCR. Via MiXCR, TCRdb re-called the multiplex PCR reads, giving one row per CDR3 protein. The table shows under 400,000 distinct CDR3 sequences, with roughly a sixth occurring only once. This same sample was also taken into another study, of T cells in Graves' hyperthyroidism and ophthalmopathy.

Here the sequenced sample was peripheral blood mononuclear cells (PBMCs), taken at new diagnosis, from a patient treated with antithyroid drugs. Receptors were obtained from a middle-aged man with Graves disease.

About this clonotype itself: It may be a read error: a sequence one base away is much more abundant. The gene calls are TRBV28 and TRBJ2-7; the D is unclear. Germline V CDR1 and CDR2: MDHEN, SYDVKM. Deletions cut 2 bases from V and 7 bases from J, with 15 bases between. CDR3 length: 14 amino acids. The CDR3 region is CASSLLSLRNEQYF. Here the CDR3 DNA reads TGTGCCAGCAGTTTACTAAGCCTCCGCAATGAGCAGTACTTC.

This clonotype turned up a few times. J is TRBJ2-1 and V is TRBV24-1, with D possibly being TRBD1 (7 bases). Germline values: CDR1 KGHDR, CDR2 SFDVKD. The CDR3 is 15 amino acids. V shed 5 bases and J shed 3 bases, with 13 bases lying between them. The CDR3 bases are TGTGCCACCAGTGCCCTCAGGGGGGTCTACAATGAGCAGTTCTTC. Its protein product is CATSALRGVYNEQFF.

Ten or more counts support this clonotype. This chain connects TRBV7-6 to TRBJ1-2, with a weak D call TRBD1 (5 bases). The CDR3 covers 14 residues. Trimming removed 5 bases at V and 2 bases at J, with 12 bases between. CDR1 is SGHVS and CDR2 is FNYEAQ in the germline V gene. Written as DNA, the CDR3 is TGTGCCAGCAGCCCCAGGGAGGGGAACTATGGCTACACCTTC. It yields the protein CASSPREGNYGYTF. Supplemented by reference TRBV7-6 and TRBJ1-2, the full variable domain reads GAGVSQSPRYKVTKRGQDVALRCDPISGHVSLYWYRQALGQGPEFLTYFNYEAQQDKSGLPNDRFSAERPEGSISTLTIQRTEQRDSAMYRCASSPREGNYGYTFGSGTRLTVV.

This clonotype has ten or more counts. The CDR3, as DNA: TGCAGTCCCTCAGAGAGGGGGGGTCTCGAGCAGTACTTC. Protein: CSPSERGGLEQYF. The V call is TRBV20-1, the J call TRBJ2-7; D perhaps matches TRBD2 (7 bases). The CDR3 is made up of 13 amino acids. V was cut by 8 bases and J by 6 bases, with 20 bases left in between. Per germline, CDR1 DFQATT and CDR2 SNEGSKA (reference sequence).

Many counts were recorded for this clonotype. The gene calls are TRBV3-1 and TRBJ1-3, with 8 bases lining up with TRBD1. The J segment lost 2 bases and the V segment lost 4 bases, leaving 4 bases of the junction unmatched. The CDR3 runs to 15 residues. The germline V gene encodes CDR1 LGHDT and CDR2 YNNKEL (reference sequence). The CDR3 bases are TGTGCCAGCAGCCTGAGGACAGGGCCTGGAAACACCATATATTTT. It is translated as CASSLRTGPGNTIYF.

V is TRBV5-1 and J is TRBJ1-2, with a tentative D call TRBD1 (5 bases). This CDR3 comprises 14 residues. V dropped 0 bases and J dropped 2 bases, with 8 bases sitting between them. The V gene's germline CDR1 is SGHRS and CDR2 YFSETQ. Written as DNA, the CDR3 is TGCGCCAGCAGCTTGGCGGAGGGGAACTATGGCTACACCTTC. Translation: CASSLAEGNYGYTF.

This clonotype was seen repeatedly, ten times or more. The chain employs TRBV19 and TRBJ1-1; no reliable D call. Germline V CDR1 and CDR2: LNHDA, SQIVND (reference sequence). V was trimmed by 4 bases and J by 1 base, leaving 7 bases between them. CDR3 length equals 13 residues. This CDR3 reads CASSRGWNTEAFF. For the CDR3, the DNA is TGTGCCAGTAGTAGGGGATGGAACACTGAAGCTTTCTTT.

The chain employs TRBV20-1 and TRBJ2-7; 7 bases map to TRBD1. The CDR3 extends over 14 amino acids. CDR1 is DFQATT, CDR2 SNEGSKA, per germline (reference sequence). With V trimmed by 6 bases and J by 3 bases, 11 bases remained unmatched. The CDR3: CSANRDRDNYEQYF. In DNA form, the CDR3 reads TGCAGTGCCAACCGGGACAGAGATAACTACGAGCAGTACTTC.

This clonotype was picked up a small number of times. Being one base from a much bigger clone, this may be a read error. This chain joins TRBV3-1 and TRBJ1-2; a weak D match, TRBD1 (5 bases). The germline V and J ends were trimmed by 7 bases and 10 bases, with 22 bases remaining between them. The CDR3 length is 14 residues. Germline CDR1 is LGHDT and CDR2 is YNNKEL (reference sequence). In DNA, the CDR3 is TGTGCCAGCACGCCTAAGGGCCACGCTGGGGCCTACACCTTC. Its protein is CASTPKGHAGAYTF.

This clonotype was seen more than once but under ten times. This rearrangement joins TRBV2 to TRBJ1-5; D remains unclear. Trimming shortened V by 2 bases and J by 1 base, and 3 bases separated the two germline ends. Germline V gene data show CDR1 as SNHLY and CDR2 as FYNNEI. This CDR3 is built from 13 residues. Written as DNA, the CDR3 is TGTGCCAGCAGTGAACAGAGCAATCAGCCCCAGCATTTT. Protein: CASSEQSNQPQHF.

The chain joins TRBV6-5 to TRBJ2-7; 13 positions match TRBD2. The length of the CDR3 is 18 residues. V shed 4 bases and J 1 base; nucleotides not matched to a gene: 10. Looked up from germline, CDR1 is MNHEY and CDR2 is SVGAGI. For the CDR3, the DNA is TGTGCCAGCAGTTCCCGACTAGCGGGAGGCTATTCTTCCTACGAGCAGTACTTC. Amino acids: CASSSRLAGGYSSYEQYF.

The CDR3 sequence: CASSENRLWDYGYTF. In DNA form, the CDR3 reads TGTGCCAGCAGTGAGAATAGACTGTGGGATTATGGCTACACCTTC. The gene calls are TRBV2 and TRBJ1-2; no definite D call. CDR3 size: 15 residues. CDR1 is SNHLY, CDR2 FYNNEI, per germline. V was pared by 3 bases and J by 5 bases, with 16 bases between.

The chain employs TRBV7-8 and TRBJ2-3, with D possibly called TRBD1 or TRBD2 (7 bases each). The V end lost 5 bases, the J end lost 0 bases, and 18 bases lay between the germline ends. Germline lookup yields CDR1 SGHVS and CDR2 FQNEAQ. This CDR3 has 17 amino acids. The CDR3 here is CASSSFPGGDSTDTQYF. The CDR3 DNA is TGTGCCAGCAGCAGCTTCCCAGGGGGGGATAGCACAGATACGCAGTATTTT.

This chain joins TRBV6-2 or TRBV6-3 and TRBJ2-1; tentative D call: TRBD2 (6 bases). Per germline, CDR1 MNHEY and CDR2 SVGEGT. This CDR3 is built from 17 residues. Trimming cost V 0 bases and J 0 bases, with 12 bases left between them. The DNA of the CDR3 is TGTGCCAGCAGTTACTCACCGCGGGGCCCCTCCTACAATGAGCAGTTCTTC. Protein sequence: CASSYSPRGPSYNEQFF.

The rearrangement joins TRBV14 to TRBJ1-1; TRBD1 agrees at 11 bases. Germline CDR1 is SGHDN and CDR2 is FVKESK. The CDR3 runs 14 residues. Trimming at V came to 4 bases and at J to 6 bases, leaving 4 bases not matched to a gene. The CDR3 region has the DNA TGTGCCAGCAGCCCGGGACAGGGGGGCCCTGAAGCTTTCTTT. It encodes CASSPGQGGPEAFF.

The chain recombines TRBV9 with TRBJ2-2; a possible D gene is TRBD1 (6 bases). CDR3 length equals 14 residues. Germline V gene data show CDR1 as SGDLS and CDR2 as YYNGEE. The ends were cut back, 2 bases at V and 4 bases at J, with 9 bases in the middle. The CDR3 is CASSVGRGTGELFF. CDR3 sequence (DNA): TGTGCCAGCAGCGTGGGCAGGGGCACCGGGGAGCTGTTTTTT.

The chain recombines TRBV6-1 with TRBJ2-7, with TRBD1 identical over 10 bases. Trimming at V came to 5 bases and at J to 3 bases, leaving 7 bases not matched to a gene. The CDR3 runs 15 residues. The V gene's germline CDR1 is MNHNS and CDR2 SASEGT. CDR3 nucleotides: TGTGCCAGCAGTCCTGGGACAGGGGATCTCTACGAGCAGTACTTC. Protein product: CASSPGTGDLYEQYF.

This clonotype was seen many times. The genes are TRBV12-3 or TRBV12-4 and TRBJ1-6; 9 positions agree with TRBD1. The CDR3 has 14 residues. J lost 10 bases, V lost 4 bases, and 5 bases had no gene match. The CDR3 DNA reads TGTGCCAGCAGTTGGACAGGGGCGGACTCACCCCTCCACTTT. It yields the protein CASSWTGADSPLHF.

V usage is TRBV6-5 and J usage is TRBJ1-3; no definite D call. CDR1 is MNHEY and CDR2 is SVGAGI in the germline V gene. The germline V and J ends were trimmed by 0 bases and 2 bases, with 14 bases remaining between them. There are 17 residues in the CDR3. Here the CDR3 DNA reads TGTGCCAGCAGTTACTCAGGCAGGCCAAATGCTGGAAACACCATATATTTT. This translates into CASSYSGRPNAGNTIYF.

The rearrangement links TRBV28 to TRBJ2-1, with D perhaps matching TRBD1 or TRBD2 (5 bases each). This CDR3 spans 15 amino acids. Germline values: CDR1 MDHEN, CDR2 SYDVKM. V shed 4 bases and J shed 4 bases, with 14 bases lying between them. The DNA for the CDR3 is TGTGCCAGCAGTTCCCAGGGTGAGCGGTACAATGAGCAGTTCTTC. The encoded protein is CASSSQGERYNEQFF.

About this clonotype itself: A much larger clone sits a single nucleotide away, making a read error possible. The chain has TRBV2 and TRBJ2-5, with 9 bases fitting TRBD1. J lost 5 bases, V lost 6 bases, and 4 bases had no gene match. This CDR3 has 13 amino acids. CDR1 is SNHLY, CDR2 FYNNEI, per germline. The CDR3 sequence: CASSGTGHETQYF. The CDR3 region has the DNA TGTGCCAGCAGCGGGACAGGGCACGAGACCCAGTACTTC.